The 28 T cell receptor beta chains listed next were all sequenced from one sample in a study of technical replicates of blood from several donors. Sequenced by immunoSEQ multiplex PCR; TCRdb stores in-frame clones only, minus some. Of 55,000 to 85,000 clones listed, approximately 96% are singletons. Sequenced: T cells isolated from PBMCs. The receptors originated from a human donor in good health.

Only one count was recorded for this clone. This chain uses TRBV11-2 with TRBJ2-7; D call uncertain. The germline V and J ends were trimmed by 0 bases and 3 bases, with 9 bases remaining between them. This CDR3 is built from 14 residues. Germline loops: CDR1 SGHAT, CDR2 FQNNGV. DNA for the CDR3: TGTGCCAGCAGCTTAGATCCAGCGAACTACGAGCAGTACTTC. Its translation is CASSLDPANYEQYF.

The rearrangement links TRBV18 to TRBJ1-2; 12 positions match TRBD1. Per the germline V gene, CDR1 is KGHSH and CDR2 is LQKENI. Losses at the gene ends were 3 bases for V and 3 bases for J; bases not matched to a gene: 26. The CDR3 totals 23 residues. For the CDR3, the DNA is TGTGCCAGCTCACCTCAGCCCGGGACAGGGGGCGCTTCGAGACGCTTGCTAGACTATGGCTACACCTTC. The encoded protein is CASSPQPGTGGASRRLLDYGYTF.

This clone showed up just once. The CDR3 here is CASSLAGTNAYEQYF. The CDR3 DNA sequence: TGCGCCAGCAGCTTGGCCGGGACTAACGCCTACGAGCAGTACTTC. The chain combines TRBV5-1 with TRBJ2-7; 7 bases match TRBD2. The J segment lost 2 bases and the V segment lost 0 bases, leaving 5 bases of the junction unmatched. CDR1 and CDR2 from the germline V gene are SGHRS and YFSETQ. The CDR3 spans 15 residues. The full variable domain, with the rest looked up from reference TRBV5-1 and TRBJ2-7, is KAGVTQTPRYLIKTRGQQVTLSCSPISGHRSVSWYQQTPGQGLQFLFEYFSETQRNKGNFPGRFSGRQFSNSRSEMNVSTLELGDSALYLCASSLAGTNAYEQYFGPGTRLTVT.

This chain joins TRBV27 and TRBJ1-1; the D is unclear. This CDR3 is 14 amino acids long. Trimming took off 4 bases at V and 6 bases at J, with 15 bases between the two ends. Germline CDR1 and CDR2: MNHEY and SMNVEV (reference sequence). DNA for the CDR3: TGTGCCAGCAGTTCGGCCCGGGTTTTTTCTGAAGCTTTCTTT. Amino acids: CASSSARVFSEAFF.

The chain combines TRBV29-1 with TRBJ1-2; 10 nucleotides align to TRBD1. The CDR3 is 17 residues long. Trimming cost V 3 bases and J 2 bases; bases outside gene matches: 12. The germline V gene has CDR1 SQVTM and CDR2 ANQGSEA. CDR3 sequence: CSVDSLLGDRGNYGYTF. The CDR3 DNA follows: TGCAGCGTTGACAGCTTATTAGGGGACAGGGGCAACTATGGCTACACCTTC. Using reference TRBV29-1 and TRBJ1-2 for the parts outside the CDR3, the full variable domain is SAVISQKPSRDICQRGTSLTIQCQVDSQVTMMFWYRQQPGQSLTLIATANQGSEATYESGFVIDKFPISRPNLTFSTLTVSNMSPEDSSIYLCSVDSLLGDRGNYGYTFGSGTRLTVV.

The table lists this clone with a count of one. The chain has TRBV27 and TRBJ2-1; D might be TRBD2 (6 bases). The CDR3 contains 15 residues. Germline V CDR1 and CDR2: MNHEY, SMNVEV (reference sequence). Trimming left V 7 bases short and J 6 bases short, with 19 bases between. Here the CDR3 reads CASITSADYGNEQFF. DNA for the CDR3: TGTGCCAGCATTACCAGCGCGGACTACGGCAATGAGCAGTTCTTC.

CDR3 DNA: TGTGCCAGCAGCTCCACCCCGGGACTAGCGGGAGGCCGCTCCTACGAGCAGTACTTC. Encoded protein: CASSSTPGLAGGRSYEQYF. The V call is TRBV7-2, the J call TRBJ2-7; 15 positions agree with TRBD2. After removal of 4 bases from V and 0 bases from J, the junction contained 10 bases not matched to a gene. The CDR3 has 19 amino acids. The V gene's germline CDR1 is SGHTA and CDR2 FQGNSA.

This chain links TRBV27 with TRBJ2-7, with TRBD2 matching 8 bases. Losses at the gene ends were 3 bases for V and 1 base for J; bases not matched to a gene: 17. Germline V lookup: CDR1 MNHEY, CDR2 SMNVEV (reference sequence). The length of the CDR3 is 19 residues. As DNA, the CDR3 is TGTGCCAGCAGTTTTCAAACCGGGACTAGTGAAGGGGGTTCCTACGAGCAGTACTTC. This gives the protein CASSFQTGTSEGGSYEQYF.

The chain couples TRBV2 to TRBJ1-5; possibly TRBD1 for D (6 bases). This CDR3 has 13 residues. The germline gives CDR1 SNHLY, CDR2 FYNNEI. The V end was cut by 4 bases, the J end by 4 bases, with 8 bases between. The CDR3 DNA reads as TGTGCCAGCAGTGCTACAGGGAATCAGCCCCAGCATTTT. It is translated as CASSATGNQPQHF.

This chain connects TRBV7-9 to TRBJ2-1; TRBD2 matches at 8 bases. Germline V gene sequence: CDR1 SEHNR, CDR2 FQNEAQ (reference sequence). J lost 7 bases, V lost 5 bases, and 13 bases had no gene match. The CDR3 consists of 16 residues. CDR3 in DNA: TGTGCCAGCAGCCTCCAGGAAGTAGCGGGACTAAATGAGCAGTTCTTC. This encodes CASSLQEVAGLNEQFF.

The CDR3 DNA is TGTGCCAGCAGTCCCCCGAGCGGGGCCATCACAGATACGCAGTATTTT. Protein: CASSPPSGAITDTQYF. This chain joins TRBV2 and TRBJ2-3; 7 bases match TRBD2. CDR1 is SNHLY and CDR2 is FYNNEI in the germline V gene. The V gene end was trimmed by 5 bases and the J gene end by 2 bases; junction bases not matched to a gene: 10. The CDR3 runs 16 residues.

The chain links TRBV25-1 to TRBJ2-1, with D possibly being TRBD2 (6 bases). Trimming took off 2 bases at V and 15 bases at J, with 14 bases between the two ends. The CDR3 sequence is 12 residues long. The germline CDR1 and CDR2 sequences are MGHDK and SYGVNS. The CDR3 here is CASSENKRASFF. The CDR3 DNA is TGTGCCAGCAGTGAAAACAAGCGGGCTTCGTTCTTC.

The V call is TRBV7-6, the J call TRBJ2-5; 9 nucleotides agree with TRBD2. Germline V lookup: CDR1 SGHVS, CDR2 FNYEAQ. The CDR3 length is 17 residues. With 0 bases clipped from V and 6 bases from J, the junction kept 11 bases outside the gene matches. The CDR3 sequence: CASSLARGGRGGKTQYF. In DNA, the CDR3 is TGTGCCAGCAGCTTAGCGCGTGGAGGGCGGGGGGGAAAGACCCAGTACTTC.

The CDR3 here is CASSRAGTPYGYTF. In DNA, the CDR3 is TGTGCCAGCAGCCGGGCCGGGACTCCGTATGGCTACACCTTC. The V call is TRBV5-4, the J call TRBJ1-2, with D perhaps TRBD1 (5 bases). V was pared by 4 bases and J by 5 bases, with 15 bases between. This CDR3 contains 14 residues. The germline CDR1 and CDR2 sequences are SGHNT and YYREEE (reference sequence).

The CDR3 is CASSLLGPYEQYF. The CDR3 DNA reads TGTGCCAGCAGTTTATTGGGCCCGTACGAGCAGTACTTC. This chain uses TRBV27 with TRBJ2-7, with D unresolved. Germline CDR1 is MNHEY and CDR2 is SMNVEV (reference sequence). The CDR3 runs 13 residues. Trimming took off 1 base at V and 4 bases at J, with 8 bases between the two ends.

The chain is built from TRBV5-4 and TRBJ2-3, with TRBD2 matching 8 bases. The CDR3 has 15 residues. Germline values: CDR1 SGHNT, CDR2 YYREEE (reference sequence). V dropped 2 bases and J dropped 1; count of bases not matched to a gene: 3. CDR3: CASSLRGGGTDTQYF. The CDR3 DNA reads as TGTGCCAGCAGCTTACGGGGGGGTGGCACAGATACGCAGTATTTT. Full variable domain (remainder filled in from reference TRBV5-4 and TRBJ2-3): ETGVTQSPTHLIKTRGQQVTLRCSSQSGHNTVSWYQQALGQGPQFIFQYYREEENGRGNFPPRFSGLQFPNYSSELNVNALELDDSALYLCASSLRGGGTDTQYFGPGTRLTVL.

The chain employs TRBV9 and TRBJ2-1, with 11 bases that match TRBD2. The CDR3 has 16 residues. V lost 3 bases to trimming and J lost 3 bases; unmatched junction nucleotides: 5. Germline loops: CDR1 SGDLS, CDR2 YYNGEE. The CDR3 protein is CASSEGGLAVYNEQFF. CDR3 nucleotides: TGTGCCAGCAGCGAGGGGGGACTAGCGGTCTACAATGAGCAGTTCTTC.

The chain uses TRBV6-1 and TRBJ2-5; TRBD2 agrees at 8 bases. V trimming: 7 bases; J trimming: 4 bases; junction bases outside the gene matches: 2. The CDR3 contains 12 residues. Germline CDR1 is MNHNS and CDR2 is SASEGT. For the CDR3, the DNA is TGTGCCAGCACCCTAGCGGGAGAGACCCAGTACTTC. It encodes CASTLAGETQYF.

V and J are TRBV5-8 and TRBJ2-7, with a weak D call TRBD2 (7 bases). The ends were cut back, 4 bases at V and 1 base at J, with 12 bases in the middle. The CDR3 covers 14 residues. Germline CDR1 SGHTS, CDR2 YDEGEE. The CDR3 bases are TGTGCCAGCAGCGGGGGGGCGGAATCCTACGAGCAGTACTTC. This encodes CASSGGAESYEQYF.

The chain combines TRBV10-1 with TRBJ2-1, with 8 bases matching TRBD2. Per the germline V gene, CDR1 is WNHNN and CDR2 is SYGVQD (reference sequence). This CDR3 comprises 14 residues. V lost 4 bases to trimming and J lost 7 bases; unmatched junction nucleotides: 6. This CDR3 reads CASSAGGAVNEQFF. CDR3 nucleotides: TGCGCCAGCAGTGCGGGAGGGGCGGTAAATGAGCAGTTCTTC.

The chain links TRBV12-5 to TRBJ2-1; no reliable D call. The CDR3 is 11 residues long. Germline loops: CDR1 LGHNT, CDR2 FRNRAP. Trimming removed 6 bases at V and 5 bases at J, with 5 bases between. The CDR3 here is CASGLDNEQFF. CDR3 bases: TGTGCTAGTGGGCTAGACAATGAGCAGTTCTTC.

This clone has only one observation. The V and J genes are TRBV7-3 and TRBJ2-3, with TRBD1 matching over 8 bases. Per germline, CDR1 SGHTA and CDR2 FQGTGA. This CDR3 spans 15 amino acids. Losses at the gene ends were 5 bases for V and 2 bases for J; bases not matched to a gene: 6. Here the CDR3 reads CASSPGQAYTDTQYF. As DNA, the CDR3 is TGTGCCAGCAGCCCGGGACAGGCATACACAGATACGCAGTATTTT.

The V and J genes are TRBV19 and TRBJ2-1, with 8 nucleotides matching TRBD2. Trimming took 2 bases from V and 4 from J; bases not matched to a gene: 4. The CDR3 contains 15 residues. Per the germline V gene, CDR1 is LNHDA and CDR2 is SQIVND (reference sequence). The CDR3 protein is CASSISASGYNEQFF. CDR3 sequence (DNA): TGTGCCAGTAGTATATCGGCTAGCGGGTACAATGAGCAGTTCTTC.

V usage is TRBV11-2 and J usage is TRBJ2-3; 8 bases fit TRBD2. The CDR3 sequence is 16 residues long. The V gene end was trimmed by 6 bases and the J gene end by 4 bases; junction bases not matched to a gene: 12. Germline assignment: CDR1 SGHAT and CDR2 FQNNGV. The CDR3, as DNA: TGTGCCAGCAGGTTTACCGGGACTAGAAGGCCAGATACGCAGTATTTT. Amino acid sequence: CASRFTGTRRPDTQYF.

The chain links TRBV4-1 to TRBJ1-1; D is perhaps TRBD1 (6 bases). The CDR3 is made up of 14 amino acids. Germline V gene sequence: CDR1 MGHRA, CDR2 YSYEKL. With 4 bases removed from V and 0 bases from J, the gap between germline ends came to 9 bases. The CDR3 DNA reads TGCGCCAGCAGCCCGACAGGAGTGAACACTGAAGCTTTCTTT. Translated, it gives CASSPTGVNTEAFF.

The V and J genes are TRBV5-1 and TRBJ1-5; no reliable D call. V was clipped by 5 bases and J by 6 bases, with 15 bases between them. The length of the CDR3 is 14 residues. The germline V gene encodes CDR1 SGHRS and CDR2 YFSETQ. The CDR3 DNA reads as TGCGCCAGCAGTCTCGGGGAGGGCGTTCAGCCCCAGCATTTT. It yields the protein CASSLGEGVQPQHF.

The chain employs TRBV5-8 and TRBJ2-5; maybe TRBD2 (5 bases). Germline CDR1 and CDR2: SGHTS and YDEGEE. CDR3 length: 16 amino acids. V gave up 0 bases and J gave up 1 base, with 13 bases separating them. The DNA for the CDR3 is TGTGCCAGCAGCTTGGGTCCGGACTTCGGCCAAGAGACCCAGTACTTC. This codes for CASSLGPDFGQETQYF.

This clone has a single count. The rearrangement uses TRBV5-4 and TRBJ1-1; the D gene is possibly TRBD1 (6 bases). This CDR3 is built from 14 residues. Germline loops: CDR1 SGHNT, CDR2 YYREEE (reference sequence). V was pared by 2 bases and J by 10 bases, with 18 bases between. CDR3 DNA sequence: TGTGCCAGCAGCTTTTCCGGGACAAAGGAACGAGCTTTCTTT. Its protein is CASSFSGTKERAFF.